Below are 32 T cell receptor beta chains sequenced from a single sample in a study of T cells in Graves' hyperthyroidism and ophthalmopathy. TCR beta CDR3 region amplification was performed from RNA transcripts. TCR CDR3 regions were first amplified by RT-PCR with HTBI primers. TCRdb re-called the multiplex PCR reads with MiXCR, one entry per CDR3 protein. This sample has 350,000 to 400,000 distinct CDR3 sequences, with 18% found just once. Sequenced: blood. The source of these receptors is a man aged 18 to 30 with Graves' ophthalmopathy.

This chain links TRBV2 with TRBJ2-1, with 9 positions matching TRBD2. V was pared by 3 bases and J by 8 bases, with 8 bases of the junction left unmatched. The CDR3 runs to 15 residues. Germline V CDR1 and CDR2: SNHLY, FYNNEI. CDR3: CASSDASGRNHEQFF. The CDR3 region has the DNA TGTGCCAGCAGTGATGCGAGCGGGAGGAACCATGAGCAGTTCTTC.

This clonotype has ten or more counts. CDR3 in DNA: TGTGCCAGCAGCCGGGACCTTGAAGCTTTCTTT. It is translated as CASSRDLEAFF. The chain uses TRBV11-3 and TRBJ1-1; maybe TRBD1 (5 bases). Germline V CDR1 and CDR2: SGHNT, YENEEA. The CDR3 runs 11 residues. The V and J ends lost 5 bases and 7 bases respectively, with 8 bases between them. Variable domain in full (rest from reference TRBV11-3 and TRBJ1-1): EAGVVQSPRYKIIEKKQPVAFWCNPISGHNTLYWYLQNLGQGPELLIRYENEEAVDDSQLPKDRFSAERLKGVDSTLKIQPAELGDSAVYLCASSRDLEAFFGQGTRLTVV.

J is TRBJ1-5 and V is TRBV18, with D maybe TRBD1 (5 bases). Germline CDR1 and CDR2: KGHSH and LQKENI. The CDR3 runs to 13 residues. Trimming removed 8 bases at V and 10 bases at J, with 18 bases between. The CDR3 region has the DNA TGTGCCAGCGATTCGCGGCAGGGAGATCCCCAGCATTTT. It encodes CASDSRQGDPQHF.

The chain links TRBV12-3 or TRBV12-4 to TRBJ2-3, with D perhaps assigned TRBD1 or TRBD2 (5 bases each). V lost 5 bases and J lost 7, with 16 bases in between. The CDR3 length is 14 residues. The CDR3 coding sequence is TGTGCCAGCAGTCCCGGGACGCCCGCTTATACGCAGTATTTT. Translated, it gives CASSPGTPAYTQYF.

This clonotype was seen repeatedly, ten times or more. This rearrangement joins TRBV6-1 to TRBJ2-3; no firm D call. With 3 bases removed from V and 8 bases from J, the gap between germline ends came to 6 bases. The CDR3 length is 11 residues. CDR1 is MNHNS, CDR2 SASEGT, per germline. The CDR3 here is CASSERFTQYF. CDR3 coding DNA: TGTGCCAGCAGTGAGCGGTTTACGCAGTATTTT.

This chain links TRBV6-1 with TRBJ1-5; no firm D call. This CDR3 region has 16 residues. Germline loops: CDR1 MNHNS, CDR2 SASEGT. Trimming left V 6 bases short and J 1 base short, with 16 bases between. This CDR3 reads CASSRFVEPSNQPQHF. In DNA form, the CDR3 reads TGTGCCAGCAGCCGATTCGTTGAACCCAGCAATCAGCCCCAGCATTTT.

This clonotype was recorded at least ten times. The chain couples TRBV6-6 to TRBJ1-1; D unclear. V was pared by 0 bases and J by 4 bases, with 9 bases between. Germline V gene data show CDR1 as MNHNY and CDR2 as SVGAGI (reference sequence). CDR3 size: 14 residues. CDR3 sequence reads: CASSYSEGGTEAFF. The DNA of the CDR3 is TGTGCCAGCAGTTACTCAGAGGGAGGCACTGAAGCTTTCTTT.

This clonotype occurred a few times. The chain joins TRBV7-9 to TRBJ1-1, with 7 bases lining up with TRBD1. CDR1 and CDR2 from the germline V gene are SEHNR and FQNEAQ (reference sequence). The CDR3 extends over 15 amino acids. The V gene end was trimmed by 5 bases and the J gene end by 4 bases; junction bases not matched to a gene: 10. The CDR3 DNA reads TGTGCCAGCAGCCGACCGACAGGGATGGGCACTGAAGCTTTCTTT. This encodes CASSRPTGMGTEAFF.

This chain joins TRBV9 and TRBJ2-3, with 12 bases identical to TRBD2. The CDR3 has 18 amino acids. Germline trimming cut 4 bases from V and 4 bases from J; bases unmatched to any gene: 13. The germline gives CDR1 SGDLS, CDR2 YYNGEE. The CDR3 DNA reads TGTGCCAGCAGCCATCCTCCTAGCGGGGGGGCCGCCGCAGATACGCAGTATTTT. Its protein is CASSHPPSGGAAADTQYF.

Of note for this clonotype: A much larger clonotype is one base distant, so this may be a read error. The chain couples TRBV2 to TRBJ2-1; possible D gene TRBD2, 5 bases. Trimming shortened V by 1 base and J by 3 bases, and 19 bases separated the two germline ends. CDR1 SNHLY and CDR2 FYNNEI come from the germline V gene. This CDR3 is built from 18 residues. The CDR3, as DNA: TGTGCCAGCAGTGAAGGAATAGTGGGAAGCGGATACTACAATGAGCAGTTCTTC. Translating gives CASSEGIVGSGYYNEQFF.

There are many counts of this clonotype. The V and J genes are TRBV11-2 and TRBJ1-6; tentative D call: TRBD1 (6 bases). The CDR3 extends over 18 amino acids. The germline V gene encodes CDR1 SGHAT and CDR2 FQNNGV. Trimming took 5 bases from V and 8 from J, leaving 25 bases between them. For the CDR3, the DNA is TGTGCCAGCAGCAAAGGGGGGCAGGGGCGCCTGAAAGATTCACCCCTCCACTTT. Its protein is CASSKGGQGRLKDSPLHF.

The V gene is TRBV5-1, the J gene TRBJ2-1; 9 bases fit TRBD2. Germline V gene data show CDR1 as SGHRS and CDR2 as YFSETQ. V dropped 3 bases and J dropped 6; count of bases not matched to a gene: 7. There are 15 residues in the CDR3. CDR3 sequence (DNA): TGCGCCAGCAGCTCACTAGCGGGTGCTTTCAATGAGCAGTTCTTC. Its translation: CASSSLAGAFNEQFF.

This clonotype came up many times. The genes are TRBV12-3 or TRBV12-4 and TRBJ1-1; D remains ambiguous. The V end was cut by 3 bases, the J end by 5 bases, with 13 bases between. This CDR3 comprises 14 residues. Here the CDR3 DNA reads TGTGCCAGCAGTTTGAGCACCCTGGGAACTGAAGCTTTCTTT. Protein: CASSLSTLGTEAFF.

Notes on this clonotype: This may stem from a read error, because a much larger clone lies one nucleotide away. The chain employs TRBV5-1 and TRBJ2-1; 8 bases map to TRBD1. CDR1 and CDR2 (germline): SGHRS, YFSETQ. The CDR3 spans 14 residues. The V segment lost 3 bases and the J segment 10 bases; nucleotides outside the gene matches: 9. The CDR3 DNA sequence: TGCGCCAGCAGCTCGATTCAGGGGGCCAACGAGCAGTTCTTC. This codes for CASSSIQGANEQFF.

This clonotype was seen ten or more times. In nucleotides, the CDR3 is TGTGCCAGCAGCCAGACAGGCCTGGAGGGTCAGCCCCAGCATTTT. This sequence encodes CASSQTGLEGQPQHF. The V call is TRBV7-9, the J call TRBJ1-5; perhaps TRBD1 as D (6 bases). Trimming pared 5 bases from V and 6 bases from J, leaving 17 bases between. From germline, CDR1 is SEHNR and CDR2 FQNEAQ (reference sequence). The length of the CDR3 is 15 residues.

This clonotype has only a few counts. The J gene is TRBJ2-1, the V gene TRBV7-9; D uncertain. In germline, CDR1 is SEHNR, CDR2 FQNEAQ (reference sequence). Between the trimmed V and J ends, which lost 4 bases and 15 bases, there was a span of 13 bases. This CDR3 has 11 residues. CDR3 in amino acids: CASSSTRLRFF. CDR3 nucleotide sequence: TGTGCCAGCAGCTCCACCAGGCTACGGTTCTTC.

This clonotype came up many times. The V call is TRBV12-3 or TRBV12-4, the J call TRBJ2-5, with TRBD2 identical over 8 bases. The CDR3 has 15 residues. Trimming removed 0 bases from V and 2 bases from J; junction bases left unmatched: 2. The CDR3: CASSLASGGQETQYF. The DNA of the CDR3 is TGTGCCAGCAGTTTAGCGAGCGGGGGTCAAGAGACCCAGTACTTC.

The CDR3 DNA sequence: TGTGCCAGCAGTCCCGGACAGACGGTAGAAATTCAGTACTTC. As protein: CASSPGQTVEIQYF. The V call is TRBV6-1, the J call TRBJ2-4; possible D gene TRBD1, 6 bases. Germline values: CDR1 MNHNS, CDR2 SASEGT. V dropped 5 bases and J dropped 10 bases, with 18 bases sitting between them. The CDR3 sequence is 14 residues long.

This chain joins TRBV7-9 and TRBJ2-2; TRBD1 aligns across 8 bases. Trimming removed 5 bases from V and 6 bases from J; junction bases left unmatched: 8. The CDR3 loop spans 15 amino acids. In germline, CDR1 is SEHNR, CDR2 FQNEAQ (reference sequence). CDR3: CASSPPDRAAGELFF. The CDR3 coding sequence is TGTGCCAGCAGCCCGCCGGACAGGGCGGCCGGGGAGCTGTTTTTT.

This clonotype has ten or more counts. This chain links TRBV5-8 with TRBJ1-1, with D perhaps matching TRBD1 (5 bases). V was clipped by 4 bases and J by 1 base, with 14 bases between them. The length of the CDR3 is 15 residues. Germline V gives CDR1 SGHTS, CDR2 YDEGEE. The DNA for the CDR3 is TGTGCCAGCAGCCCGAGCGGGGGTTCGAACACTGAAGCTTTCTTT. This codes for CASSPSGGSNTEAFF.

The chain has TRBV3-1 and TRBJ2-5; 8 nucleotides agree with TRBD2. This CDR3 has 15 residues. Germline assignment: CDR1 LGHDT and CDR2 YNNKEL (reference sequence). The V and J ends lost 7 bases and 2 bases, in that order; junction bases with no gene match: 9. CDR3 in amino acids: CASTSGLGFQETQYF. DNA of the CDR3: TGTGCCAGCACCTCGGGACTAGGGTTTCAAGAGACCCAGTACTTC.

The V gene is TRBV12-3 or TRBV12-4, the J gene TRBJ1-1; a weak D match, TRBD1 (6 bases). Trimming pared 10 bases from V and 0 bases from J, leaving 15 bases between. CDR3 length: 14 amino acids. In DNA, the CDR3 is TGTGCCACCTCTTACGGGGGCGTGAACACTGAAGCTTTCTTT. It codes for CATSYGGVNTEAFF.

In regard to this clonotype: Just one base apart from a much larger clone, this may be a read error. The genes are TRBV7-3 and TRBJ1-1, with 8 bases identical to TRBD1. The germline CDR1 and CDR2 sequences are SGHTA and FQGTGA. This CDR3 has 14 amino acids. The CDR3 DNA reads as TGTACCAGCAGCCTCACCGGGACAGGAAGCGAAGCTTTCTTT. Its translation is CTSSLTGTGSEAFF.

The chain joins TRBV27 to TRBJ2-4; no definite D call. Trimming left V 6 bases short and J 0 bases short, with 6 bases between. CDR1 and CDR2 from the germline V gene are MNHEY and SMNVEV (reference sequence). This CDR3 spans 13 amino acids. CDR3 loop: CASRGLAKNIQYF. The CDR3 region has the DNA TGTGCCAGCAGAGGCTTAGCCAAAAACATTCAGTACTTC.

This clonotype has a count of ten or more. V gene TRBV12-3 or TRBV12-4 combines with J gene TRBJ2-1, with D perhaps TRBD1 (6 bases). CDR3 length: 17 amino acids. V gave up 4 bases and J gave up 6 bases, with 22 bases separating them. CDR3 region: CASSWDIEPRPGNEQFF. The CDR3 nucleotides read TGTGCCAGCAGTTGGGACATTGAGCCGCGCCCCGGCAATGAGCAGTTCTTC.

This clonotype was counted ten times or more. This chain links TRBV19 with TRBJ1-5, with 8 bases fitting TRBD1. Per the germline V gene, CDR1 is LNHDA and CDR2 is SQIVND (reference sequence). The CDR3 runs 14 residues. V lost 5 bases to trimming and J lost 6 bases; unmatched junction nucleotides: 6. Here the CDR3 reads CASSRDRYGQPQHF. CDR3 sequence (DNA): TGTGCCAGTAGTCGGGACAGGTATGGTCAGCCCCAGCATTTT.

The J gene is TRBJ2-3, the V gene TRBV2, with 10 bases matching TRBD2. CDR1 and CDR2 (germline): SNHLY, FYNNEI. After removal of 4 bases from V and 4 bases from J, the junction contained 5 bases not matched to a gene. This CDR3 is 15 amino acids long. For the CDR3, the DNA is TGTGCCAGCAGTGGTGGTACTAGCGGGGCAGATACGCAGTATTTT. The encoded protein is CASSGGTSGADTQYF.

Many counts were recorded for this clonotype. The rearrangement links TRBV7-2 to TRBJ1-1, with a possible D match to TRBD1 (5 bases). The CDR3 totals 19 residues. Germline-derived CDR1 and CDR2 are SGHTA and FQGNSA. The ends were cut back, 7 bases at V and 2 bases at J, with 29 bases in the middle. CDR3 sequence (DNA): TGTGCCAGCATCCATTCCGCGTGGGGCAAGACCCGCCTTAACACTGAAGCTTTCTTT. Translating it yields CASIHSAWGKTRLNTEAFF.

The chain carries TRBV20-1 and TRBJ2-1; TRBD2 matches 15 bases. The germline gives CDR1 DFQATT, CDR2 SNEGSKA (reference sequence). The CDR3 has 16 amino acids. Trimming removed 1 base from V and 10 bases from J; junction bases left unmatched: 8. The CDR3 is CSARARTSGGAEEQFF. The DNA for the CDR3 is TGCAGTGCTAGAGCCCGGACTAGCGGGGGGGCCGAGGAGCAGTTCTTC.

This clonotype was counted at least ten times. CDR3 sequence (DNA): TGTGCCACCAGTGACACCACCTCGACTAGCGGGGCCTACAATGAGCAGTTCTTC. It yields the protein CATSDTTSTSGAYNEQFF. The V call is TRBV24-1, the J call TRBJ2-1, with 11 nucleotides matching TRBD2. Germline loops: CDR1 KGHDR, CDR2 SFDVKD. This CDR3 is built from 18 residues. With V trimmed by 4 bases and J by 2 bases, 9 bases remained unmatched.

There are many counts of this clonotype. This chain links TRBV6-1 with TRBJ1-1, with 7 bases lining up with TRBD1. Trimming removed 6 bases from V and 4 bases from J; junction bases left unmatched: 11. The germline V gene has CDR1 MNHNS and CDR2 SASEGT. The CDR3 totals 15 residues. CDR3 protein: CASSGEGGSGTEAFF. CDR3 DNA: TGTGCCAGCAGCGGCGAAGGGGGCTCGGGCACTGAAGCTTTCTTT.

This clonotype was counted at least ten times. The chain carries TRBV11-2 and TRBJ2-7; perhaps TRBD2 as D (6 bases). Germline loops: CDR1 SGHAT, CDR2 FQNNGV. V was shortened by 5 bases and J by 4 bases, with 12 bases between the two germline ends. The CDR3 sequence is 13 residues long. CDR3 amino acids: CASSQIRGYEQYF. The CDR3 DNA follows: TGTGCCAGCAGCCAGATTCGGGGGTACGAGCAGTACTTC.